Sequencing of this T cell receptor (beta chain) was carried out in a study of blood T cell repertoires in COVID-19. Across the study: Material from acute and convalescent COVID-19 was sourced from the United States, Italy and Spain. In each case, the material was cDNA or gDNA derived from T cells, B-cell-depleted T cells, or PBMCs.

A Seattle source enrolled patients during active infection and followed them longitudinally. Per the original methods: Nucleated cell counts were estimated from reference gene primer amplification. Only in-frame clones appear in the TCRdb table, and some are missing; sequencing was by immunoSEQ multiplex PCR. The DNA gave D and trimming, while V, J and clone size come from that table. Of under 200,000 clones in the sample, 79% are singletons; the top ten hold 8.1%. From germline, CDR1 is SNHLY and CDR2 FYNNEI. This CDR3 has 15 residues. With 5 bases removed from V and 5 bases from J, the gap between germline ends came to 18 bases.

This clonotype was obtained from a woman aged 55-70 years with COVID-19, enrolled during active disease. The V gene is TRBV2, the J gene TRBJ2-5; D perhaps matches TRBD1 (5 bases). Sequencing was done on a sample of peripheral blood. In DNA, the CDR3 is TGTGCCAGCAGTACCAGGCAGGGCGAGTGGGAGACCCAGTACTTC. This encodes CASSTRQGEWETQYF.